These 32 T cell receptor beta chains share one sample of origin, sequenced in a study of blood T cell repertoires in COVID-19. Assay used: immunoSEQ multiplex PCR; TCRdb lists only in-frame clones, some missing. The sample has approximately 230,000 clones, 82% seen once. Sequencing was performed on peripheral blood. Receptors were obtained from an elderly woman with active or convalescent COVID-19.

This clone was seen just once. At one of its ends the junction is not consistent with the germline gene, which may arise from a read error. The CDR3 loop is CAISPTGNSEAFF. CDR3 DNA: TGTGCCATCAGTCCGACAGGGAACTCTGAAGCTTTCTTT. The chain is built from TRBV10-3 and TRBJ1-1, with TRBD1 matching 7 bases. This CDR3 comprises 13 residues. Germline V gives CDR1 ENHRY, CDR2 SYGVKD.

The chain uses TRBV6-6 and TRBJ2-1; 8 nucleotides line up with TRBD1. The germline gives CDR1 MNHNY, CDR2 SVGAGI (reference sequence). With 6 bases clipped from V and 2 bases from J, the junction kept 6 bases outside the gene matches. The CDR3 has 15 amino acids. CDR3 amino acids: CASSKVQGAYNEQFF. DNA of the CDR3: TGTGCCAGCAGCAAGGTACAGGGGGCCTACAATGAGCAGTTCTTC.

The V call is TRBV5-1, the J call TRBJ1-1, with TRBD1 as a possible D gene (5 bases). Trimming stripped 4 bases from V and 1 base from J, with 17 bases between. The germline V gene has CDR1 SGHRS and CDR2 YFSETQ. This CDR3 is built from 16 residues. CDR3 sequence: CASSLTGGPPNTEAFF. In DNA form, the CDR3 reads TGCGCCAGCAGCCTTACGGGGGGACCCCCGAACACTGAAGCTTTCTTT.

The CDR3 DNA reads as TGTGCCAGTAGTTTTACAGGGGTAAGCAATCAGCCCCAGCATTTT. It translates to CASSFTGVSNQPQHF. The rearrangement joins TRBV19 to TRBJ1-5; 7 bases fit TRBD1. J gave up 1 base and V 5 bases, and 5 bases lay outside the gene matches. CDR1 LNHDA and CDR2 SQIVND come from the germline V gene (reference sequence). CDR3 size: 15 residues.

This sequence joins TRBV7-2 and TRBJ2-7; 7 nucleotides line up with TRBD2. Germline V gives CDR1 SGHTA, CDR2 FQGNSA. J was trimmed by 7 bases and V by 5 bases; bases with no gene match: 5. The CDR3 is 12 residues long. Here the CDR3 DNA reads TGTGCCAGCAGCCTAGGACTAGGGGAGCAGTACTTC. Its translation: CASSLGLGEQYF.

This chain links TRBV13 with TRBJ1-1; D gene ambiguous. This CDR3 region has 12 residues. Trimming removed 5 bases at V and 3 bases at J, with 7 bases between. From germline, CDR1 is PRHDT and CDR2 FYEKMQ (reference sequence). The CDR3 loop is CASSLRDTEAFF. In DNA, the CDR3 is TGTGCCAGCAGCCTCCGGGACACTGAAGCTTTCTTT.

The V call is TRBV5-1, the J call TRBJ2-7; 9 bases match TRBD1. The CDR3 is 16 residues long. V was pared by 3 bases and J by 3 bases, with 10 bases of the junction left unmatched. Germline CDR1 and CDR2: SGHRS and YFSETQ. The CDR3 reads CASSSNPGQGLYEQYF. The CDR3, as DNA: TGCGCCAGCAGCTCGAACCCGGGACAGGGACTCTACGAGCAGTACTTC.

The gene calls are TRBV5-1 and TRBJ2-3, with 10 positions matching TRBD2. Germline loops: CDR1 SGHRS, CDR2 YFSETQ. Germline trimming cut 0 bases from V and 2 bases from J; bases unmatched to any gene: 6. CDR3 length equals 17 residues. Here the CDR3 reads CASSLVPAGGPTDTQYF. The DNA of the CDR3 is TGCGCCAGCAGCTTGGTTCCAGCGGGGGGGCCCACAGATACGCAGTATTTT.

This chain joins TRBV19 and TRBJ2-3, with D perhaps matching TRBD2 (6 bases). V was cut by 4 bases and J by 2 bases, with 10 bases left in between. The CDR3 sequence is 14 residues long. Germline V lookup: CDR1 LNHDA, CDR2 SQIVND (reference sequence). DNA of the CDR3: TGTGCCAGTAGTAAGGGAGGATCCACAGATACGCAGTATTTT. This codes for CASSKGGSTDTQYF.

This chain uses TRBV19 with TRBJ1-1; D gene unclear. The CDR3 has 13 residues. Germline loops: CDR1 LNHDA, CDR2 SQIVND (reference sequence). V lost 4 bases and J 0 bases, leaving 6 bases between the germline ends. CDR3 sequence reads: CASSKYMNTEAFF. In nucleotides, the CDR3 is TGTGCCAGTAGTAAATACATGAACACTGAAGCTTTCTTT.

The chain employs TRBV19 and TRBJ1-5; TRBD1 might be the D (6 bases). The germline CDR1 and CDR2 sequences are LNHDA and SQIVND (reference sequence). V was cut by 0 bases and J by 6 bases, with 12 bases left in between. The CDR3 loop spans 15 amino acids. The CDR3 region is CASSIEGQIGQPQHF. Here the CDR3 DNA reads TGTGCCAGTAGTATAGAAGGACAGATCGGTCAGCCCCAGCATTTT.

The chain couples TRBV28 to TRBJ1-1; 8 bases match TRBD1. Germline V gene lookup returns CDR1 MDHEN and CDR2 SYDVKM. The ends lost 2 bases at V and 5 bases at J; junction bases unmatched: 16. This CDR3 is built from 18 residues. As DNA, the CDR3 is TGTGCCAGCAGTTTAGTAGCAGGGGGCGGAAATGGTAGGACTGAAGCTTTCTTT. This codes for CASSLVAGGGNGRTEAFF. The full variable domain, with the rest looked up from reference TRBV28 and TRBJ1-1, is DVKVTQSSRYLVKRTGEKVFLECVQDMDHENMFWYRQDPGLGLRLIYFSYDVKMKEKGDIPEGYSVSREKKERFSLILESASTNQTSMYLCASSLVAGGGNGRTEAFFGQGTRLTVV.

This chain links TRBV29-1 with TRBJ2-2, with 7 bases lining up with TRBD1. CDR1 and CDR2 from the germline V gene are SQVTM and ANQGSEA. V shed 6 bases and J 0 bases; nucleotides not matched to a gene: 13. The CDR3 is 17 amino acids. The CDR3 loop is CSVPAGTAFANTGELFF. CDR3 in DNA: TGCAGCGTCCCTGCCGGGACAGCTTTCGCGAACACCGGGGAGCTGTTTTTT.

This chain joins TRBV7-2 and TRBJ2-7; 13 bases line up with TRBD2. Looked up from germline, CDR1 is SGHTA and CDR2 is FQGNSA. V was pared by 1 base and J by 5 bases, with 2 bases of the junction left unmatched. The CDR3 contains 15 residues. CDR3 in DNA: TGTGCCAGCAGCTTAGTACTAGCGGGAGGGAACGAGCAGTACTTC. This gives the protein CASSLVLAGGNEQYF.

This chain links TRBV9 with TRBJ1-4; unclear D gene. The length of the CDR3 is 14 residues. V lost 0 bases and J lost 10, with 13 bases in between. Germline V gene data show CDR1 as SGDLS and CDR2 as YYNGEE. The CDR3 reads CASSVAEPPGKLFF. The CDR3 DNA reads TGTGCCAGCAGCGTAGCGGAGCCGCCGGGAAAACTGTTTTTT.

This chain joins TRBV3-1 (or the pseudogene TRBV3-2) and TRBJ2-4; D is unresolved. The CDR3 runs to 12 residues. Trimming removed 0 bases at V and 10 bases at J, with 7 bases between. Germline CDR1 reads LGHDT; CDR2 reads YNNKEL (reference sequence). The CDR3 loop reads CASSQDRFIQYF. Here the CDR3 DNA reads TGTGCCAGCAGCCAAGATCGGTTTATTCAGTACTTC.

The CDR3 region is CASSLDGQGISPLHF. The CDR3 bases are TGCGCCAGCAGCTTGGACGGACAGGGGATATCACCCCTCCACTTT. This rearrangement joins TRBV5-1 to TRBJ1-6, with 9 bases lining up with TRBD1. The V gene's germline CDR1 is SGHRS and CDR2 YFSETQ. V trimming: 0 bases; J trimming: 10 bases; junction bases outside the gene matches: 5. The CDR3 length is 15 residues.

This clone was found a few times. The chain links TRBV27 to TRBJ2-2; the D gene is possibly TRBD2 (5 bases). The CDR3 totals 15 residues. Trimming stripped 2 bases from V and 3 bases from J, with 10 bases between. Germline CDR1 is MNHEY and CDR2 is SMNVEV (reference sequence). CDR3 sequence: CASSLRGSDTGELFF. In nucleotides, the CDR3 is TGTGCCAGCAGTTTACGAGGGTCGGACACCGGGGAGCTGTTTTTT.

The J gene is TRBJ2-1, the V gene TRBV7-9; 11 nucleotides match TRBD1. Germline trimming cut 5 bases from V and 2 bases from J; bases unmatched to any gene: 8. The CDR3 runs to 17 residues. Per the germline V gene, CDR1 is SEHNR and CDR2 is FQNEAQ (reference sequence). In DNA form, the CDR3 reads TGTGCCAGCAGCCGGGACAGGGGGAATATCGCCTACAATGAGCAGTTCTTC. Translated, it gives CASSRDRGNIAYNEQFF.

The chain couples TRBV4-2 to TRBJ1-2; D gene unclear. The germline gives CDR1 LGHNA, CDR2 YNFKEQ. The germline V and J ends were trimmed by 0 bases and 0 bases, with 8 bases remaining between them. This CDR3 contains 15 residues. CDR3 nucleotide sequence: TGTGCCAGCAGCCAAGACTACGGAGCTAACTATGGCTACACCTTC. Translation: CASSQDYGANYGYTF.

The J gene is TRBJ1-6, the V gene TRBV11-2; D might be TRBD1 (5 bases). This CDR3 has 14 residues. Germline V lookup: CDR1 SGHAT, CDR2 FQNNGV. Trimming cost V 4 bases and J 6 bases, with 10 bases left between them. The CDR3 is CASSSGGGNSPLHF. As DNA, the CDR3 is TGTGCCAGCAGCTCCGGCGGGGGTAATTCACCCCTCCACTTT. The full variable domain, its missing parts supplied by reference TRBV11-2 and TRBJ1-6, is EAGVAQSPRYKIIEKRQSVAFWCNPISGHATLYWYQQILGQGPKLLIQFQNNGVVDDSQLPKDRFSAERLKGVDSTLKIQPAKLEDSAVYLCASSSGGGNSPLHFGNGTRLTVT.

This chain connects TRBV6-1 to TRBJ1-5, with D uncertain. V lost 2 bases and J 0 bases, leaving 8 bases between the germline ends. The CDR3 sequence is 15 residues long. Germline V gene data show CDR1 as MNHNS and CDR2 as SASEGT. CDR3 sequence: CASSEILYSNQPQHF. The CDR3, as DNA: TGTGCCAGCAGTGAAATTCTTTATAGCAATCAGCCCCAGCATTTT.

This clone was counted a single time. The gene calls are TRBV27 and TRBJ1-5; D gene uncertain. The CDR3 consists of 13 residues. The germline CDR1 and CDR2 sequences are MNHEY and SMNVEV (reference sequence). Trimming removed 1 base at V and 7 bases at J, with 8 bases between. CDR3: CASSLYRGQPQHF. CDR3 bases: TGTGCCAGCAGTTTATATCGCGGGCAGCCCCAGCATTTT.

This clone was counted a few times. This chain uses TRBV6-6 with TRBJ1-1; D is unresolved. Trimming stripped 2 bases from V and 9 bases from J, with 10 bases between. Per germline, CDR1 MNHNY and CDR2 SVGAGI (reference sequence). The CDR3 contains 12 residues. The CDR3, as DNA: TGTGCCAGCAGTTACGGCGGCCAGCAAGCTTTCTTT. Translating gives CASSYGGQQAFF.

This CDR3 reads CASSQGSSYNEQFF. In DNA form, the CDR3 reads TGTGCCAGCAGTCAGGGGAGCTCCTACAATGAGCAGTTCTTC. J is TRBJ2-1 and V is TRBV28, with D maybe TRBD1 (6 bases). This CDR3 spans 14 amino acids. V lost 5 bases to trimming and J lost 0 bases, with 8 bases between them. Per germline, CDR1 MDHEN and CDR2 SYDVKM.

The chain carries TRBV16 and TRBJ1-1; D unresolved. Trimming removed 1 base from V and 4 bases from J, with 13 bases in between. Germline lookup yields CDR1 KGHSY and CDR2 FQNENV. This CDR3 contains 15 residues. The CDR3, as DNA: TGTGCCAGCAGCCAATTCGGTTCGAGCACCACTGAAGCTTTCTTT. As protein: CASSQFGSSTTEAFF.

The V gene is TRBV29-1, the J gene TRBJ2-2, with a weak D call TRBD2 (6 bases). Trimming pared 3 bases from V and 1 base from J, leaving 15 bases between. Germline-derived CDR1 and CDR2 are SQVTM and ANQGSEA. The CDR3 loop spans 16 amino acids. In nucleotides, the CDR3 is TGCAGCGTTGAGTTGACCGGGAGAGGGAACACCGGGGAGCTGTTTTTT. It translates to CSVELTGRGNTGELFF.

The V and J genes are TRBV28 and TRBJ2-7; D is possibly TRBD1 (7 bases). Trimming removed 4 bases from V and 0 bases from J, with 13 bases in between. The germline V gene encodes CDR1 MDHEN and CDR2 SYDVKM. CDR3 length: 15 residues. The CDR3 DNA follows: TGTGCCAGCAGTTCGGGGGACAGCTCCTCCTACGAGCAGTACTTC. It is translated as CASSSGDSSSYEQYF.

The chain combines TRBV28 with TRBJ1-5; 8 bases line up with TRBD1. Germline CDR1 and CDR2: MDHEN and SYDVKM. CDR3 length: 14 residues. V was clipped by 6 bases and J by 9 bases; unmatched bases: 10. The CDR3 region is CASRARQGRWPQHF. The CDR3, as DNA: TGTGCCAGCAGGGCCAGACAGGGGAGATGGCCCCAGCATTTT.

This sequence joins TRBV2 and TRBJ1-5; no firm D call. The V gene lost 0 bases and the J gene lost 9 bases, with 15 bases spanning the gap. The germline gives CDR1 SNHLY, CDR2 FYNNEI. The CDR3 is 15 amino acids. The CDR3 bases are TGTGCCAGCAGTGAAGCGCGTACAAGCAGGCGGCCCCAGCATTTT. The encoded protein is CASSEARTSRRPQHF. Combining the CDR3 with reference TRBV2 and TRBJ1-5 gives the whole variable domain EPEVTQTPSHQVTQMGQEVILRCVPISNHLYFYWYRQILGQKVEFLVSFYNNEISEKSEIFDDQFSVERPDGSNFTLKIRSTKLEDSAMYFCASSEARTSRRPQHFGDGTRLSIL.

The chain carries TRBV29-1 and TRBJ2-5; TRBD1 matches 8 bases. After removal of 8 bases from V and 3 bases from J, the junction contained 14 bases not matched to a gene. Germline CDR1 is SQVTM and CDR2 is ANQGSEA. The CDR3 covers 15 residues. CDR3 DNA: TGCAGCATTCTCAACCCGGACAGGGTGAAAGAGACCCAGTACTTC. It encodes CSILNPDRVKETQYF.

The chain links TRBV10-2 to TRBJ2-1; 11 positions agree with TRBD2. The CDR3 spans 16 residues. V shed 6 bases, J shed 7 bases, and the junction held 11 bases outside the gene matches. Germline CDR1 reads WSHSY; CDR2 reads SAAADI. CDR3 sequence: CASSKITSGRGNEQFF. The CDR3 coding sequence is TGCGCCAGCAGCAAGATAACTAGCGGGAGAGGTAATGAGCAGTTCTTC.